This passage covers 30 T cell receptor beta chains from one sample sequenced in a study of blood T cell repertoires in COVID-19. This table comes from immunoSEQ multiplex PCR, and its TCRdb copy is limited to in-frame clones, with some not included. This table holds tens of thousands of clones, approximately 92% found once. Sequenced material: peripheral blood. The receptors originated from a human donor in a cohort sampled during active COVID-19.

CDR3: CSVGGQWGYTF. The CDR3 DNA sequence: TGCAGCGTTGGGGGGCAATGGGGCTACACCTTC. The chain joins TRBV29-1 to TRBJ1-2, with D possibly TRBD1 on 6 matching bases. The CDR3 runs to 11 residues. Germline CDR1 reads SQVTM; CDR2 reads ANQGSEA. With 4 bases removed from V and 8 bases from J, the gap between germline ends came to 11 bases. Complete variable domain (other parts from reference TRBV29-1 and TRBJ1-2): SAVISQKPSRDICQRGTSLTIQCQVDSQVTMMFWYRQQPGQSLTLIATANQGSEATYESGFVIDKFPISRPNLTFSTLTVSNMSPEDSSIYLCSVGGQWGYTFGSGTRLTVV.

This rearrangement joins TRBV6-5 to TRBJ2-4; 7 bases are shared with TRBD2. Germline V CDR1 and CDR2: MNHEY, SVGAGI. The J segment lost 9 bases and the V segment lost 9 bases, leaving 8 bases of the junction unmatched. The CDR3 runs to 12 residues. CDR3: CASGRGEGIQYF. In DNA, the CDR3 is TGTGCCAGTGGGAGGGGTGAGGGCATTCAGTACTTC.

This sequence joins TRBV20-1 and TRBJ1-1; a possible D gene is TRBD1 (5 bases). The CDR3 covers 11 residues. From germline, CDR1 is DFQATT and CDR2 SNEGSKA (reference sequence). CDR3: CMSRVNTEAFF. For the CDR3, the DNA is TGCATGAGCAGGGTGAACACTGAAGCTTTCTTT.

The rearrangement links TRBV19 to TRBJ1-6; D possibly corresponds to TRBD1 (5 bases). CDR3 length equals 13 residues. The germline V gene has CDR1 LNHDA and CDR2 SQIVND (reference sequence). Trimming pared 4 bases from V and 6 bases from J, leaving 7 bases between. The CDR3 DNA reads as TGTGCCAGTAGTAGCAGGGTTAATTCACCCCTCCACTTT. It codes for CASSSRVNSPLHF.

The V gene is TRBV5-1, the J gene TRBJ1-4, with D perhaps TRBD1 (5 bases). Trimming removed 4 bases from V and 7 bases from J, with 17 bases in between. CDR3 length equals 15 residues. Germline loops: CDR1 SGHRS, CDR2 YFSETQ. The CDR3 nucleotides are TGCGCCAGCAGCCCGTCAGGGCCCCCAATTGAAAAACTGTTTTTT. This codes for CASSPSGPPIEKLFF.

Turning to this clone: At one of its ends the junction is not consistent with the germline gene, which may arise from a read error. The V gene is TRBV10-3, the J gene TRBJ1-3, with D hard to call. CDR3 length: 15 amino acids. Germline lookup yields CDR1 ENHRY and CDR2 SYGVKD. The CDR3, as DNA: TGTGCCACCAGTCGGGTTTTCGAATCTGGAAACACCATATATTTT. Translated, it gives CATSRVFESGNTIYF.

The genes are TRBV6-2 or TRBV6-3 and TRBJ1-1; no firm D call. Germline CDR1 and CDR2: MNHEY and SVGEGT. The CDR3 totals 16 residues. Trimming stripped 0 bases from V and 0 bases from J, with 11 bases between. The DNA for the CDR3 is TGTGCCAGCAGTTACTCGAGAGGCGCGCTGAACACTGAAGCTTTCTTT. Its translation is CASSYSRGALNTEAFF.

This clone was detected only a few times. The chain employs TRBV10-1 and TRBJ2-2, with D unresolved. Germline V lookup: CDR1 WNHNN, CDR2 SYGVQD (reference sequence). The CDR3 consists of 16 residues. V was shortened by 2 bases and J by 1 base, with 11 bases between the two germline ends. The DNA for the CDR3 is TGCGCCAGCAGTGAGCCCGGCGGTTGGAACACCGGGGAGCTGTTTTTT. It yields the protein CASSEPGGWNTGELFF.

This clone occurred a few times. The rearrangement links TRBV11-3 to TRBJ2-5, with D possibly TRBD2 on 5 matching bases. CDR3 size: 12 residues. Germline V gene lookup returns CDR1 SGHNT and CDR2 YENEEA. V was pared by 3 bases and J by 4 bases, with 6 bases between. CDR3: CASSFGGETQYF. Written as DNA, the CDR3 is TGTGCCAGCAGCTTCGGAGGAGAGACCCAGTACTTC.

The chain carries TRBV5-1 and TRBJ1-3, with a weak D call TRBD1 (6 bases). CDR3 length: 17 amino acids. Trimming left V 0 bases short and J 0 bases short, with 13 bases between. Germline CDR1 and CDR2: SGHRS and YFSETQ. The CDR3 loop is CASSLEGQVLSGNTIYF. DNA for the CDR3: TGCGCCAGCAGCTTGGAGGGACAAGTCCTCTCTGGAAACACCATATATTTT.

The chain combines TRBV27 with TRBJ2-1, with 8 bases identical to TRBD2. V was clipped by 3 bases and J by 4 bases; unmatched bases: 5. The CDR3 sequence is 15 residues long. Per germline, CDR1 MNHEY and CDR2 SMNVEV (reference sequence). The CDR3 spells CASSFGTSRYNEQFF. In nucleotides, the CDR3 is TGTGCCAGCAGTTTTGGGACTAGTAGGTACAATGAGCAGTTCTTC.

CDR3: CASEGGAGGQDTQYF. The CDR3 bases are TGTGCCAGCGAGGGGGGAGCGGGGGGTCAAGATACGCAGTATTTT. The rearrangement links TRBV6-5 to TRBJ2-3, with TRBD2 matching over 9 bases. This CDR3 is built from 15 residues. J was trimmed by 5 bases and V by 8 bases; bases with no gene match: 11. Germline loops: CDR1 MNHEY, CDR2 SVGAGI.

This rearrangement joins TRBV19 to TRBJ2-2; 10 nucleotides agree with TRBD2. With 9 bases clipped from V and 6 bases from J, the junction kept 10 bases outside the gene matches. Germline loops: CDR1 LNHDA, CDR2 SQIVND (reference sequence). This CDR3 contains 15 residues. The CDR3 sequence: CASAGSGGAPGELFF. The CDR3, as DNA: TGTGCCAGCGCAGGCAGCGGGGGGGCACCCGGGGAGCTGTTTTTT.

The rearrangement joins TRBV14 to TRBJ1-5, with 8 bases lining up with TRBD1. The length of the CDR3 is 16 residues. V was clipped by 4 bases and J by 0 bases; unmatched bases: 5. In germline, CDR1 is SGHDN, CDR2 FVKESK. This CDR3 is CASSPRQGFSNQPQHF. The CDR3 DNA reads as TGTGCCAGCAGCCCAAGACAGGGGTTTAGCAATCAGCCCCAGCATTTT.

The genes are TRBV12-3 or TRBV12-4 and TRBJ2-1; D is uncertain. This CDR3 is 11 amino acids long. V was trimmed by 1 base and J by 13 bases, leaving 8 bases between them. The CDR3 here is CASSLDIVQFF. As DNA, the CDR3 is TGTGCCAGCAGTTTAGATATAGTTCAGTTCTTC.

This chain uses TRBV5-1 with TRBJ1-1; 8 nucleotides line up with TRBD1. The CDR3 has 15 amino acids. After removal of 0 bases from V and 4 bases from J, the junction contained 5 bases not matched to a gene. Germline CDR1 SGHRS, CDR2 YFSETQ. The CDR3 is CASSLGQGMVTEAFF. CDR3 nucleotides: TGCGCCAGCAGCTTGGGACAGGGGATGGTCACTGAAGCTTTCTTT.

The chain links TRBV5-5 to TRBJ1-4, with a weak D call TRBD1 (6 bases). Germline loops: CDR1 SGHKS, CDR2 YYEKEE (reference sequence). This CDR3 has 15 residues. Trimming left V 0 bases short and J 7 bases short, with 13 bases between. CDR3 coding DNA: TGTGCCAGCAGCTTGGGCGGCAGGGGAACTGAAAAACTGTTTTTT. Translated, it gives CASSLGGRGTEKLFF.

The chain is built from TRBV14 and TRBJ1-1; D gene unclear. CDR3 length: 15 amino acids. Trimming removed 2 bases from V and 4 bases from J, with 14 bases in between. Germline CDR1 SGHDN, CDR2 FVKESK. CDR3: CASSQRTGGSTEAFF. In DNA form, the CDR3 reads TGTGCCAGCAGCCAAAGGACGGGAGGGAGCACTGAAGCTTTCTTT.

V is TRBV29-1 and J is TRBJ1-6; TRBD1 agrees at 10 bases. Germline V lookup: CDR1 SQVTM, CDR2 ANQGSEA. With 7 bases clipped from V and 5 bases from J, the junction kept 5 bases outside the gene matches. The CDR3 contains 14 residues. CDR3 protein: CSAGTGADNSPLHF. CDR3 bases: TGCAGCGCCGGGACAGGGGCTGATAATTCACCCCTCCACTTT. The full variable domain, rest sourced from reference TRBV29-1 and TRBJ1-6, is SAVISQKPSRDICQRGTSLTIQCQVDSQVTMMFWYRQQPGQSLTLIATANQGSEATYESGFVIDKFPISRPNLTFSTLTVSNMSPEDSSIYLCSAGTGADNSPLHFGNGTRLTVT.

The chain has TRBV29-1 and TRBJ1-1; 8 bases line up with TRBD1. The junction had 4 bases not matched to a gene; V was cut back by 4 bases and J by 0 bases. The CDR3 contains 14 residues. CDR1 SQVTM and CDR2 ANQGSEA come from the germline V gene. The CDR3 nucleotides read TGCAGCGTTGCGGCGACAGGGGTGAACACTGAAGCTTTCTTT. This encodes CSVAATGVNTEAFF.

The V call is TRBV3-1 (or the pseudogene TRBV3-2), the J call TRBJ1-1, with a tentative D call TRBD1 (5 bases). The CDR3 consists of 14 residues. Germline lookup yields CDR1 LGHDT and CDR2 YNNKEL (reference sequence). V was clipped by 4 bases and J by 5 bases, with 14 bases between them. CDR3: CASSPAGGMTEAFF. The CDR3 region has the DNA TGTGCCAGCAGCCCCGCCGGGGGGATGACTGAAGCTTTCTTT.

V gene TRBV30 combines with J gene TRBJ2-4, with 7 bases matching TRBD1. Per germline, CDR1 GTSNPN and CDR2 SVGIG (reference sequence). V dropped 2 bases and J dropped 0; count of bases not matched to a gene: 7. This CDR3 is 16 amino acids long. The CDR3 bases are TGTGCCTGGAGTATCGGGACAGCAGTAGCCAAAAACATTCAGTACTTC. Amino acids: CAWSIGTAVAKNIQYF.

The V and J genes are TRBV5-5 and TRBJ2-3; 15 positions match TRBD2. V lost 4 bases to trimming and J lost 4 bases; unmatched junction nucleotides: 13. Germline CDR1 SGHKS, CDR2 YYEKEE (reference sequence). The CDR3 spans 19 residues. The CDR3 spells CASSDRTSGGAGTADTQYF. The CDR3 bases are TGTGCCAGCAGCGATCGGACTAGCGGGGGGGCCGGGACCGCAGATACGCAGTATTTT.

This chain uses TRBV5-1 with TRBJ2-1; TRBD2 might be the D (6 bases). The CDR3 spans 12 residues. Per the germline V gene, CDR1 is SGHRS and CDR2 is YFSETQ. V lost 9 bases, J lost 5 bases, and 12 bases lay in between. CDR3 in amino acids: CATLGGNNEQFF. The CDR3 DNA reads as TGCGCCACCCTTGGGGGGAACAATGAGCAGTTCTTC.

The chain is built from TRBV7-4 and TRBJ2-1, with TRBD2 matching over 7 bases. The CDR3 consists of 15 residues. V shed 3 bases and J 7 bases; nucleotides not matched to a gene: 9. Germline V gene lookup returns CDR1 SGHVT and CDR2 SQSDAQ. The DNA for the CDR3 is TGTGCCAGCAGCTTGGGATTTCTGGGGGGGAATGAGCAGTTCTTC. Translation gives CASSLGFLGGNEQFF. Full variable domain (rest looked up from reference TRBV7-4 and TRBJ2-1): GAGVSQSPRYKVAKRGRDVALRCDSISGHVTLYWYRQTLGQGSEVLTYSQSDAQRDKSGRPSGRFSAERPERSVSTLKIQRTEQGDSAVYLCASSLGFLGGNEQFFGPGTRLTVL.

The genes are TRBV3-1 (or the pseudogene TRBV3-2) and TRBJ1-2; no definite D call. This CDR3 has 14 residues. Germline V gene sequence: CDR1 LGHDT, CDR2 YNNKEL (reference sequence). Between the trimmed V and J ends, which lost 4 bases and 4 bases, there was a span of 13 bases. The CDR3 reads CASSPRASPYGYTF. The CDR3 DNA sequence: TGTGCCAGCAGCCCCCGAGCAAGCCCCTATGGCTACACCTTC.

The genes are TRBV6-5 and TRBJ2-5; TRBD1 aligns across 7 bases. Germline V gene sequence: CDR1 MNHEY, CDR2 SVGAGI. CDR3 length: 15 residues. The V segment lost 7 bases and the J segment 6 bases; nucleotides outside the gene matches: 14. The CDR3 nucleotides are TGTGCCAGCACCTTGGGACAGACGGGGCTAAAGACCCAGTACTTC. It codes for CASTLGQTGLKTQYF.

In regard to this clone: One end of the junction does not line up with germline, which may come from a read error. The chain carries TRBV5-1 and TRBJ1-2; D perhaps matches TRBD1 (6 bases). In germline, CDR1 is SGHRS, CDR2 YFSETQ. The CDR3 runs 16 residues. The DNA for the CDR3 is TGCGCCAGCACCTTGGACAGTTTCGGGGCTAACTATGGCTACACCTTC. This gives the protein CASTLDSFGANYGYTF.

V is TRBV12-3 or TRBV12-4 and J is TRBJ2-7; tentative D call: TRBD2 (6 bases). V was cut by 10 bases and J by 9 bases, with 22 bases left in between. The CDR3 has 13 residues. The CDR3 coding sequence is TGTGCCACTAGCAGGCAGCGGGTTACGGGGCAGTACTTC. Protein product: CATSRQRVTGQYF.

The V call is TRBV19, the J call TRBJ1-2; 9 nucleotides line up with TRBD1. The CDR3 is 14 amino acids. With 6 bases clipped from V and 6 bases from J, the junction kept 8 bases outside the gene matches. The germline V gene has CDR1 LNHDA and CDR2 SQIVND (reference sequence). The CDR3 DNA is TGTGCCAGTAGGGAATCAGGGACAGGGAATGGCTACACCTTC. Translating gives CASRESGTGNGYTF.